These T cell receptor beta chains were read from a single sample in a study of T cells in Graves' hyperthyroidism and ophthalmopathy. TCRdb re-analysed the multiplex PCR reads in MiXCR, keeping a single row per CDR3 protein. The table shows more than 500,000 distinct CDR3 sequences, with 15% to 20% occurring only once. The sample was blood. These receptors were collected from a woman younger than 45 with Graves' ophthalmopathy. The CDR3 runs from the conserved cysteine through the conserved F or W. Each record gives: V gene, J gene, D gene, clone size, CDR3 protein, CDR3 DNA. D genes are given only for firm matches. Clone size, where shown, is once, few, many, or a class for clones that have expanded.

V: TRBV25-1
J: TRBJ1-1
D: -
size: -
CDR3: CASRTTTGITNTEAFF
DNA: TGTGCCAGCAGAACTACTACAGGGATAACGAACACTGAAGCTTTCTTT

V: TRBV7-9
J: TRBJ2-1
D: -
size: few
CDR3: CASTPPGEHSYNEQFF
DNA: TGTGCCAGCACCCCTCCGGGGGAGCATTCCTACAATGAGCAGTTCTTC

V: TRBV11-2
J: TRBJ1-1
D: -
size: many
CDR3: CASSLEQNTEAFF
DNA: TGTGCCAGCAGCTTAGAACAGAACACTGAAGCTTTCTTT

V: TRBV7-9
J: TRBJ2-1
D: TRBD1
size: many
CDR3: CASSFPGQGFNEQFF
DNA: TGTGCCAGCAGCTTCCCGGGACAGGGCTTCAATGAGCAGTTCTTC

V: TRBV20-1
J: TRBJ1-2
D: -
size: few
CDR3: CSAPTGKTYGYTF
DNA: TGCAGTGCTCCTACAGGGAAAACATATGGCTACACCTTC

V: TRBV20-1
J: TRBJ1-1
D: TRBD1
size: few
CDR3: CSARDGTGRRYTEAFF
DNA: TGCAGTGCTAGAGATGGGACAGGGAGGCGTTATACTGAAGCTTTCTTT

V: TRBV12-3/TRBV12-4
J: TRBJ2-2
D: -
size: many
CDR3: CASSLLMTDWGNTGELFF
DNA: TGTGCCAGCAGTTTGCTTATGACGGACTGGGGGAACACCGGGGAGCTGTTTTTT

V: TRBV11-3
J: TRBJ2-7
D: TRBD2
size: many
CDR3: CASSFGGSDYEQYF
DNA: TGTGCCAGCAGCTTCGGCGGGAGCGACTACGAGCAGTACTTC

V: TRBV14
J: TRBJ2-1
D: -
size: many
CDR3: CASSPSEGGLRSEQFF
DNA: TGTGCCAGCAGCCCATCGGAAGGAGGGCTTCGGAGTGAGCAGTTCTTC

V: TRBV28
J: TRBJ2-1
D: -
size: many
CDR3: CASSFLNIGEQFF
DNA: TGTGCCAGCAGTTTTCTGAATATTGGTGAGCAGTTCTTC

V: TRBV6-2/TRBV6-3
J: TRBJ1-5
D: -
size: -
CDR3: CASRQGSQPQHF
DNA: TGTGCCAGCAGACAGGGCAGTCAGCCCCAGCATTTT

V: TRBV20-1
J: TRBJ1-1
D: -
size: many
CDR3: CSVSTGLYTEAFF
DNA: TGCAGTGTCTCAACAGGGCTTTACACTGAAGCTTTCTTT

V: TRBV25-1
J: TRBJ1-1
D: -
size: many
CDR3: CASRQSNTEAFF
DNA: TGTGCCAGCAGACAGTCGAACACTGAAGCTTTCTTT

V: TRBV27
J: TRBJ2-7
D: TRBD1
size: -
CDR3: CATSGTGRFQQYF
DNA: TGTGCCACATCCGGGACAGGGAGGTTTCAGCAGTACTTC

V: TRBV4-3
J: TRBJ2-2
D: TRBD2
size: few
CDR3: CASSQDRVSGGSFGELFF
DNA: TGCGCCAGCAGCCAAGATAGGGTTTCGGGGGGTTCTTTCGGGGAGCTGTTTTTT

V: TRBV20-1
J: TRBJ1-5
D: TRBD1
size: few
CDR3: CSASRTGRERNQPQHF
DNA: TGCAGTGCTAGCAGGACAGGGAGGGAACGCAATCAGCCCCAGCATTTT

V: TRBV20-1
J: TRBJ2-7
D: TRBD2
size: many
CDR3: CSALGTRVLYEQYF
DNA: TGCAGTGCTCTCGGGACTAGAGTTCTCTACGAGCAGTACTTC

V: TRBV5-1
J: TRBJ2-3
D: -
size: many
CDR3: CASSLAQGLDTQYF
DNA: TGCGCCAGCAGCTTGGCGCAGGGTTTGGATACGCAGTATTTT

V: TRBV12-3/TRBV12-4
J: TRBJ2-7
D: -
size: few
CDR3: CASSLGRLGEQYF
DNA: TGTGCCAGCAGTTTGGGCAGGTTGGGCGAGCAGTACTTC

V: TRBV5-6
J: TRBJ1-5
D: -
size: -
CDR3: CASTLGRGANQPQHF
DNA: TGTGCCAGCACCCTAGGTCGGGGGGCGAATCAGCCCCAGCATTTT

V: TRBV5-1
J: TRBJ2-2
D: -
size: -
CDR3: CASSLADTNTGELFF
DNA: TGCGCCAGCAGCTTGGCGGATACGAACACCGGGGAGCTGTTTTTT

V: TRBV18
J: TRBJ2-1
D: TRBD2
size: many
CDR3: CASSPITGLAGFNEQFF
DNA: TGTGCCAGCTCCCCTATTACTGGACTAGCGGGATTCAATGAGCAGTTCTTC

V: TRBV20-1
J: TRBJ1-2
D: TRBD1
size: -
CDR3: CSAPGGTYNYGYTF
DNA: TGCAGTGCTCCAGGGGGGACTTATAACTATGGCTACACCTTC

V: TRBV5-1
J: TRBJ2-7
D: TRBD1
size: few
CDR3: CASSVGTVLSYEQYF
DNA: TGCGCCAGCAGCGTCGGGACAGTTCTCTCCTACGAGCAGTACTTC

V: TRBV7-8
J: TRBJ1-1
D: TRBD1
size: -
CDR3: CASSLGVQGASTEAFF
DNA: TGTGCCAGCAGCTTAGGGGTACAGGGGGCAAGCACTGAAGCTTTCTTT

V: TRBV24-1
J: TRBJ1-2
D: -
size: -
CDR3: CATSDSARAGNPIYGYTF
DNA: TGTGCCACCAGTGATTCGGCGAGGGCAGGGAACCCGATCTATGGCTACACCTTC

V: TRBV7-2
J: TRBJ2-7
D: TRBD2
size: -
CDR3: CASSKDGLAGDEQYF
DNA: TGTGCCAGCAGCAAAGACGGACTAGCGGGAGACGAGCAGTACTTC

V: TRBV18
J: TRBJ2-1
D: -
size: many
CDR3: CASSPPRSDQTYNEQFF
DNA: TGTGCCAGCTCACCACCACGTTCGGACCAGACCTACAATGAGCAGTTCTTC

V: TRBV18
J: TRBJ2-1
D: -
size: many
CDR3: CASSPKGAYEQFF
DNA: TGTGCCAGCTCACCAAAAGGGGCGTATGAGCAGTTCTTC

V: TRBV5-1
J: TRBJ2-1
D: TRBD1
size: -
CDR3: CASRGRGSYNEQFF
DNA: TGCGCCAGCAGAGGCAGGGGGTCCTACAATGAGCAGTTCTTC

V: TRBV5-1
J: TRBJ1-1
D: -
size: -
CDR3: CASKEGFAEAFF
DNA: TGCGCCAGCAAGGAGGGGTTTGCTGAAGCTTTCTTT

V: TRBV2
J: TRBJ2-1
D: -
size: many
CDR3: CASSEFSSSYNEQFF
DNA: TGTGCCAGCAGTGAGTTCAGTAGCTCCTACAATGAGCAGTTCTTC

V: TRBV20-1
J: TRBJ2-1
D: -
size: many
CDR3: CSPGGANEQFF
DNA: TGCAGTCCCGGAGGGGCAAATGAGCAGTTCTTC

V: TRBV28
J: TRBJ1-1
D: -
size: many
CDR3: CASTLPLGRMNTEAFF
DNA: TGTGCCAGCACCCTACCCCTCGGGAGGATGAACACTGAAGCTTTCTTT

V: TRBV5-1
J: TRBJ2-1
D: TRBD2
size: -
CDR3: CASSLQGASGIGNEQFF
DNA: TGTGCCAGCAGCCTCCAAGGGGCTAGCGGGATAGGGAATGAGCAGTTCTTC

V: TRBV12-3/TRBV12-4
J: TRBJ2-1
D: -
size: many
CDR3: CASSLIGDEQFF
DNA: TGTGCCAGCAGTTTGATTGGCGATGAGCAGTTCTTC

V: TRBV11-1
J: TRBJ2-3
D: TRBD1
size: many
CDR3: CASSPDRARDTQYF
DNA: TGTGCCAGCAGCCCTGACAGGGCCCGAGATACGCAGTATTTT

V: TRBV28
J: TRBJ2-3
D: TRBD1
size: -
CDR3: CASRRTGGTDTQYF
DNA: TGTGCCAGCAGACGGACAGGGGGAACAGATACGCAGTATTTT

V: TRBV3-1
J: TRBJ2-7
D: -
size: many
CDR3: CASSQEQYTIYEQYF
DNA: TGTGCCAGCAGCCAAGAACAATATACCATATACGAGCAGTACTTC

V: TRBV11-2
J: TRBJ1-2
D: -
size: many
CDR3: CASSPARAGSGDGYTF
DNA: TGTGCCAGCAGCCCAGCGAGGGCAGGTTCGGGAGATGGCTACACCTTC